This TCR beta chain was found in a study of cytomegalovirus exposure and HLA in healthy donors. Study summary: An early data release held 70 million to 90 million unique TCRs from HLA-typed donors. Study-wide findings and caveats: What was likely a sequencing artifact was a cluster of highly shared sequence variants. Later analysis identified a missense DCLRE1C variant that was linked to TCR beta V- and J-gene trimming.

13 Jbeta primers and 60 Vbeta primers were used for the PCR. The data were produced by immunoSEQ multiplex PCR, yet TCRdb's version contains in-frame clones alone and is incomplete. The repertoire holds around 150,000 clones, with roughly 75% as singletons. Though nominally healthy at sampling, donors likely had unrecorded immune exposures. About this clone itself: Its antigen is not identified.

CDR3 length: 16 residues. Germline CDR1 is GTSNPN and CDR2 is SVGIG (reference sequence). J gave up 8 bases and V 3 bases, and 16 bases lay outside the gene matches. The V gene is TRBV30, the J gene TRBJ2-1, with TRBD1 matching over 7 bases. Input material: PBMCs. This TCR derives from a man aged 18 to 30 in good health and CMV-seropositive. CDR3 loop: CAWSQGETLLVDEQFF. The CDR3 DNA reads as TGTGCCTGGAGCCAGGGGGAGACTCTTTTGGTGGATGAGCAGTTCTTC.